A single sample gave rise to the 13 T cell receptor beta chains below, sequenced in a study of CXCR3-negative and CXCR3-positive naive CD8 T cells (dated by TCRdb to about 2019). The investigation overall reported the following: TRB CDR3s from CXCR3-positive naive cells showed higher hydrophobicity (lower Kidera factor 4), lower energy, and higher strength and volume indices than CXCR3-negative naive cells.

Sequencing took place on a NextSeq 550. The Human TCR Profiling Kit (MiLaboratory) was used to prepare UMI-labeled 5' RACE TRB cDNA libraries. Once TCRdb had reprocessed the reads, it stored one entry per CDR3 protein sequence and supplied no DNA. The sample's records list about 150,000 distinct CDR3 sequences. 0.4% to 0.45% of the sample rests with the top ten. The antigens of these receptors remain unknown. The sample comprised naive CXCR3+ CD8+ T cells from blood. According to the study, the label for this sample's cell subset or site signals: CD45RO-CCR7+CD27+CD95- naive CD8+ T cells expressing CXCR3 (TNR3+). These receptors all stem from a human donor in good health. Some clones in this sample may be carry-over from other donors' samples.

The chain has TRBV7-9 and TRBJ2-7; TCRdb's D gene call, TRBD2, goes unchecked for lack of DNA. Germline assignment: CDR1 SEHNR and CDR2 FQNEAQ (reference sequence). The CDR3 has 14 amino acids. This CDR3 is CASSSGGPTYEQYF.

The rearrangement joins TRBV11-2 to TRBJ2-7; the D call of TRBD2 rests on TCRdb alone, since no DNA is present to check it. In germline, CDR1 is SGHAT, CDR2 FQNNGV. This CDR3 comprises 18 residues. The CDR3 loop is CASSSPGLAGRGVREQYF.

V usage is TRBV29-1 and J usage is TRBJ1-1. The germline V gene has CDR1 SQVTM and CDR2 ANQGSEA. The length of the CDR3 is 13 residues. The CDR3 region is CSVEDSAGSEAFF. The variable domain in full, with the rest retrieved from reference TRBV29-1 and TRBJ1-1, is SAVISQKPSRDICQRGTSLTIQCQVDSQVTMMFWYRQQPGQSLTLIATANQGSEATYESGFVIDKFPISRPNLTFSTLTVSNMSPEDSSIYLCSVEDSAGSEAFFGQGTRLTVV.

V gene TRBV7-6 combines with J gene TRBJ2-7; absent DNA, TCRdb's TRBD2 call cannot be checked. There are 14 residues in the CDR3. Germline V gene data show CDR1 as SGHVS and CDR2 as FNYEAQ. The CDR3 here is CASSLFSGKGEQYF.

The chain links TRBV18 to TRBJ2-1; the D call from TCRdb, TRBD2, cannot be confirmed without DNA. Germline V gene sequence: CDR1 KGHSH, CDR2 LQKENI. This CDR3 spans 19 amino acids. The CDR3 spells CASSPPPGASGSSYNEQFF.

The chain joins TRBV27 to TRBJ2-7; as DNA is missing, the TRBD1 call by TCRdb cannot be tested. This CDR3 has 13 amino acids. Germline assignment: CDR1 MNHEY and CDR2 SMNVEV (reference sequence). This CDR3 reads CASSFGTENEQYF.

The chain couples TRBV20-1 to TRBJ2-3; the D gene TCRdb calls, TRBD2, cannot be checked with no DNA. CDR3 length: 15 residues. Germline-derived CDR1 and CDR2 are DFQATT and SNEGSKA (reference sequence). CDR3 sequence reads: CSARDLSGPSNTQYF.

This sequence joins TRBV15 and TRBJ2-1; the TCRdb D gene call, TRBD1, has no DNA to confirm it. Germline lookup yields CDR1 LNHNV and CDR2 YYDKDF (reference sequence). This CDR3 is 15 amino acids long. The CDR3 sequence is CATNPGGTGYNEQFF.

This chain uses TRBV12-3 or TRBV12-4 with TRBJ1-2; no DNA is available, so the TRBD1 call from TCRdb remains unchecked. The CDR3 runs 15 residues. CDR3 sequence: CASSPAGQGDYGYTF.

The genes are TRBV15 and TRBJ2-3; with no DNA, the TCRdb D assignment of TRBD1 cannot be verified. The germline CDR1 and CDR2 sequences are LNHNV and YYDKDF (reference sequence). This CDR3 region has 13 residues. CDR3 sequence: CAAGRDYTDTQYF.

V is TRBV5-4 and J is TRBJ2-3; TCRdb's assignment of TRBD2 cannot be checked, as there is no DNA. Germline CDR1 reads SGHNT; CDR2 reads YYREEE (reference sequence). The CDR3 consists of 15 residues. This CDR3 reads CASSLEAGDADTQYF.

The chain joins TRBV7-9 to TRBJ2-7; absent DNA, TCRdb's TRBD1 call cannot be checked. From germline, CDR1 is SEHNR and CDR2 FQNEAQ (reference sequence). The CDR3 has 15 residues. CDR3 sequence: CASSFMGTGSSEQYF.

The CDR3: CASSLYKGADGYTF. The chain links TRBV5-1 to TRBJ1-2; TCRdb names TRBD1, which stays unverified in the absence of DNA. The CDR3 runs to 14 residues. The germline V gene has CDR1 SGHRS and CDR2 YFSETQ.